This TCR beta chain was retrieved from a study of cytomegalovirus exposure and HLA in healthy donors. This PCR relied on a set of 60 Vbeta primers and 13 Jbeta primers. Sequenced by immunoSEQ multiplex PCR; TCRdb stores in-frame clones only, minus some. The repertoire holds about 160,000 clones, with roughly three quarters as singletons. This clone was detected a few times. The target antigen is unknown. Findings of the study overall: Later analysis indicated greater clonal expansion among HLA-associated TCR beta chains than among equally common other chains. In a later analysis, a missense DCLRE1C variant was linked to TCR beta V- and J-gene trimming. The study listed approximately 160 cytomegalovirus-associated TCR beta chains.

The V and J ends lost 6 bases and 2 bases respectively, with 15 bases between them. CDR3 length: 14 residues. Germline CDR1 is SGHRS and CDR2 is YFSETQ. This chain links TRBV5-1 with TRBJ2-7; tentatively, D is TRBD2 (9 bases). The sequence derives from a man in his 60s in good health and CMV-seronegative. Sequences were obtained from PBMCs. This CDR3 is CASTLAGQAYEQYF. The CDR3 region has the DNA TGCGCCAGCACCCTAGCGGGACAGGCCTACGAGCAGTACTTC.